A single sample is the source of the 28 T cell receptor beta chains below, sequenced in a study of glioma-infiltrating T cells after dendritic cell vaccination. This sample's time point: after dendritic cell vaccination, including at tumor progression/relapse. Measured with immunoSEQ multiplex PCR; TCRdb has only the in-frame clones, and not every one. The sample has tens of thousands of clones, more than 75% seen once. Sequencing was performed on blood, taken after dendritic cell vaccination. The receptors come from a human donor with glioblastoma.

The chain couples TRBV30 to TRBJ2-5, with 8 bases matching TRBD1. The germline CDR1 and CDR2 sequences are GTSNPN and SVGIG (reference sequence). V lost 0 bases, J lost 5 bases, and 17 bases stayed unmatched. The CDR3 runs to 18 residues. In DNA, the CDR3 is TGTGCCTGGAGTGTACTTCGCCTTGGTCAGGGGGCAGGGGAGACCCAGTACTTC. Translating it yields CAWSVLRLGQGAGETQYF.

The rearrangement uses TRBV5-4 and TRBJ2-1; 8 bases align to TRBD2. Looked up from germline, CDR1 is SGHNT and CDR2 is YYREEE (reference sequence). The ends lost 2 bases at V and 3 bases at J; junction bases unmatched: 4. The length of the CDR3 is 15 residues. CDR3 bases: TGTGCCAGCAGCTTAAGTCTAGCGGGCTACAATGAGCAGTTCTTC. This encodes CASSLSLAGYNEQFF.

The rearrangement links TRBV7-2 to TRBJ1-6; D gene unclear. Trimming removed 5 bases from V and 16 bases from J, with 12 bases in between. This CDR3 comprises 11 residues. Germline V gene data show CDR1 as SGHTA and CDR2 as FQGNSA. CDR3 DNA sequence: TGTGCCAGCAGCGTCGGGAGTCCACTCCACTTT. Translating it yields CASSVGSPLHF.

This rearrangement joins TRBV30 to TRBJ2-4, with 9 positions matching TRBD2. The CDR3 spans 19 residues. V lost 3 bases, J lost 0 bases, and 15 bases stayed unmatched. Germline V gene lookup returns CDR1 GTSNPN and CDR2 SVGIG (reference sequence). The CDR3 nucleotides read TGTGCCTGGAGAACCTTTGCAACTACTAGCGGGCAAGCCAAAAACATTCAGTACTTC. Its protein product is CAWRTFATTSGQAKNIQYF.

The rearrangement uses TRBV4-3 and TRBJ1-1, with D possibly being TRBD1 (6 bases). This CDR3 comprises 15 residues. Between the trimmed V and J ends, which lost 1 base and 7 bases, there was a span of 16 bases. Per germline, CDR1 LGHNA and CDR2 YSLEER. CDR3 sequence reads: CASSQGRTVRGEAFF. The CDR3 bases are TGCGCCAGCAGCCAAGGGCGGACAGTAAGGGGTGAAGCTTTCTTT.

The CDR3 loop is CASTLLAGVADTQYF. In DNA form, the CDR3 reads TGTGCCAGCACGCTTCTAGCGGGGGTAGCAGATACGCAGTATTTT. This chain links TRBV11-2 with TRBJ2-3; 10 bases line up with TRBD2. This CDR3 is 15 amino acids long. Germline loops: CDR1 SGHAT, CDR2 FQNNGV. V shed 7 bases, J shed 4 bases, and the junction held 8 bases outside the gene matches. Drawing the rest from reference TRBV11-2 and TRBJ2-3, the complete variable domain is EAGVAQSPRYKIIEKRQSVAFWCNPISGHATLYWYQQILGQGPKLLIQFQNNGVVDDSQLPKDRFSAERLKGVDSTLKIQPAKLEDSAVYLCASTLLAGVADTQYFGPGTRLTVL.

This clone was seen just once. The chain is built from TRBV25-1 and TRBJ1-3; D gene unclear. Looked up from germline, CDR1 is MGHDK and CDR2 is SYGVNS. The V end lost 6 bases, the J end lost 1 base, and 16 bases lay between the germline ends. The CDR3 runs 16 residues. The DNA for the CDR3 is TGTGCCAGCAGACCGGGGAGGTTGGCATCTGGAAACACCATATATTTT. Amino acid sequence: CASRPGRLASGNTIYF.

V is TRBV7-9 and J is TRBJ2-2, with 14 bases identical to TRBD2. This CDR3 spans 18 amino acids. After removal of 2 bases from V and 4 bases from J, the junction contained 6 bases not matched to a gene. Germline V gene data show CDR1 as SEHNR and CDR2 as FQNEAQ (reference sequence). The CDR3 spells CASSLRLAGGPGTGELFF. CDR3 DNA sequence: TGTGCCAGCAGCTTAAGACTAGCGGGGGGGCCTGGCACCGGGGAGCTGTTTTTT. Together with reference TRBV7-9 and TRBJ2-2, the CDR3 gives the full variable domain: DTGVSQNPRHKITKRGQNVTFRCDPISEHNRLYWYRQTLGQGPEFLTYFQNEAQLEKSRLLSDRFSAERPKGSFSTLEIQRTEQGDSAMYLCASSLRLAGGPGTGELFFGEGSRLTVL.

The rearrangement uses TRBV7-2 and TRBJ1-2; D may be TRBD1 (5 bases). Germline V CDR1 and CDR2: SGHTA, FQGNSA. V lost 5 bases and J lost 4, with 17 bases in between. The CDR3 covers 15 residues. CDR3 region: CASSVARGVSYGYTF. The CDR3, as DNA: TGTGCCAGCAGCGTCGCCCGGGGGGTTAGCTATGGCTACACCTTC.

The chain has TRBV25-1 and TRBJ1-1; no clear D. Germline V gives CDR1 MGHDK, CDR2 SYGVNS. V lost 2 bases and J 5 bases, leaving 18 bases between the germline ends. This CDR3 has 16 residues. CDR3 DNA sequence: TGTGCCAGCAGTGAAAACTGGGCGCGGGTCGGAACTGAAGCTTTCTTT. Translated: CASSENWARVGTEAFF.

This chain links TRBV6-5 with TRBJ2-5; TRBD2 aligns across 7 bases. Germline V CDR1 and CDR2: MNHEY, SVGAGI. V shed 6 bases, J shed 2 bases, and the junction held 6 bases outside the gene matches. CDR3 length: 14 amino acids. CDR3 sequence reads: CASRYSGQQETQYF. The CDR3 coding sequence is TGTGCCAGCAGATATAGCGGGCAACAAGAGACCCAGTACTTC.

The chain joins TRBV5-6 to TRBJ1-5; TRBD1 is a possible D gene (6 bases). CDR1 SGHDT and CDR2 YYEEEE come from the germline V gene. V was pared by 3 bases and J by 3 bases, with 13 bases between. The CDR3 sequence is 15 residues long. The CDR3 region is CASSSNDRYNQPQHF. CDR3 nucleotides: TGTGCCAGCAGCTCGAATGACAGGTACAATCAGCCCCAGCATTTT.

The chain has TRBV30 and TRBJ2-5; the match to TRBD2 covers 10 bases. Germline V lookup: CDR1 GTSNPN, CDR2 SVGIG (reference sequence). CDR3 length: 16 amino acids. The trim removed 4 bases at V and 1 base at J, leaving 9 bases unmatched. The CDR3 bases are TGTGCCTGGAAGGTAGCGGGGGGCCACCGCCAAGAGACCCAGTACTTC. Its protein product is CAWKVAGGHRQETQYF.

The V gene is TRBV28, the J gene TRBJ2-7; maybe TRBD1 (6 bases). Trimming removed 5 bases from V and 0 bases from J, with 14 bases in between. CDR1 is MDHEN and CDR2 is SYDVKM in the germline V gene. CDR3 length: 15 residues. In DNA, the CDR3 is TGTGCCAGCAGTCCTAGACAGGTCAGCTCCTACGAGCAGTACTTC. Translating it yields CASSPRQVSSYEQYF.

This clone was recorded a few times. V gene TRBV9 combines with J gene TRBJ2-2, with TRBD1 as a possible D gene (5 bases). Germline V gene lookup returns CDR1 SGDLS and CDR2 YYNGEE. This CDR3 has 14 amino acids. Trimming took 3 bases from V and 5 from J, leaving 11 bases between them. Here the CDR3 reads CASSAQTATGELFF. As DNA, the CDR3 is TGTGCCAGCAGCGCCCAGACAGCAACCGGGGAGCTGTTTTTT.

This chain's CDR3 is CASSLEKSWGGYGYTF. DNA for the CDR3: TGTGCCAGCAGCTTAGAAAAGTCTTGGGGGGGCTATGGCTACACCTTC. The chain is built from TRBV11-2 and TRBJ1-2, with D possibly matching TRBD1 (5 bases). Germline V gene data show CDR1 as SGHAT and CDR2 as FQNNGV. Trimming removed 0 bases at V and 4 bases at J, with 15 bases between. The CDR3 covers 16 residues. Complete variable domain (other parts from reference TRBV11-2 and TRBJ1-2): EAGVAQSPRYKIIEKRQSVAFWCNPISGHATLYWYQQILGQGPKLLIQFQNNGVVDDSQLPKDRFSAERLKGVDSTLKIQPAKLEDSAVYLCASSLEKSWGGYGYTFGSGTRLTVV.

The chain couples TRBV5-1 to TRBJ2-7; no clear D. The CDR3 is made up of 13 amino acids. The V gene's germline CDR1 is SGHRS and CDR2 YFSETQ. V lost 0 bases, J lost 6 bases, and 10 bases lay in between. For the CDR3, the DNA is TGCGCCAGCAGCTTGGATGTCAGTGGCGAGCAGTACTTC. Translation gives CASSLDVSGEQYF.

The rearrangement links TRBV12-5 to TRBJ2-7, with 8 bases identical to TRBD2. Germline lookup yields CDR1 LGHNT and CDR2 FRNRAP. The CDR3 spans 12 residues. Trimming removed 8 bases from V and 6 bases from J; junction bases left unmatched: 6. This CDR3 is CASRAGVGEQYF. Here the CDR3 DNA reads TGTGCTAGTAGAGCGGGGGTCGGCGAGCAGTACTTC.

The V and J genes are TRBV29-1 and TRBJ1-2; no firm D call. Trimming took off 1 base at V and 0 bases at J, with 6 bases between the two ends. Germline assignment: CDR1 SQVTM and CDR2 ANQGSEA. This CDR3 is built from 13 residues. Here the CDR3 DNA reads TGCAGCGTTGAAGCATCCACTAACTATGGCTACACCTTC. Its translation: CSVEASTNYGYTF.

The gene calls are TRBV2 and TRBJ2-7; D is undetermined. Germline CDR1 is SNHLY and CDR2 is FYNNEI. Trimming stripped 0 bases from V and 4 bases from J, with 4 bases between. CDR3 length equals 12 residues. As DNA, the CDR3 is TGTGCCAGCAGTGAAGCGCGGTACGAGCAGTACTTC. Residues: CASSEARYEQYF.

With respect to this clone: The junction differs from germline at one of its ends, possibly a read error. The same CDR3 is also encoded by other DNA sequences in this sample. Here the CDR3 reads CAVGTTYNSPLHF. CDR3 nucleotides: TGTGCCGTTGGAACTACATATAATTCCCCCCTCCACTTT. The J gene is TRBJ1-6, the V gene TRBV6-5; D is uncertain. The germline V gene encodes CDR1 MNHEY and CDR2 SVGAGI. The CDR3 is 13 residues long.

The CDR3 DNA sequence: TGCGCCAGCAGTCAATCCTTAGCTTCACCCCTCCACTTT. Its translation is CASSQSLASPLHF. The chain links TRBV23-1 to TRBJ1-6; D ambiguous. TRBV23-1 is filed as an ORF, its function uncertain. The CDR3 spans 13 residues. Between the trimmed V and J ends, which lost 0 bases and 9 bases, there was a span of 6 bases.

The rearrangement joins TRBV6-1 to TRBJ1-2; TRBD1 aligns across 12 bases. The CDR3 runs to 15 residues. Germline-derived CDR1 and CDR2 are MNHNS and SASEGT. Unmatched junction bases numbered 7, after V lost 6 bases and J lost 5 bases. In DNA, the CDR3 is TGTGCCAGCAGAACCGGGACAGGGGGCTCGTATGGCTACACCTTC. Translating it yields CASRTGTGGSYGYTF.

This chain uses TRBV10-3 with TRBJ2-7; TRBD1 agrees at 9 bases. The CDR3 length is 12 residues. V trimming: 8 bases; J trimming: 4 bases; junction bases outside the gene matches: 3. Germline V gives CDR1 ENHRY, CDR2 SYGVKD. CDR3: CAILGQGYEQYF. Written as DNA, the CDR3 is TGTGCCATCCTGGGACAGGGATACGAGCAGTACTTC.

The V and J genes are TRBV25-1 and TRBJ1-1; tentative D call: TRBD1 (5 bases). This CDR3 has 14 residues. Germline V gene data show CDR1 as MGHDK and CDR2 as SYGVNS. The V and J ends lost 8 bases and 5 bases respectively, with 18 bases between them. The CDR3 nucleotides read TGTGCCAGCTCCATGGAGGGGAGTAGGACTGAAGCTTTCTTT. As protein: CASSMEGSRTEAFF. The full variable domain, in which reference TRBV25-1 and TRBJ1-1 provide the parts outside the CDR3, is EADIYQTPRYLVIGTGKKITLECSQTMGHDKMYWYQQDPGMELHLIHYSYGVNSTEKGDLSSESTVSRIRTEHFPLTLESARPSHTSQYLCASSMEGSRTEAFFGQGTRLTVV.

The chain couples TRBV5-1 to TRBJ1-4; 9 bases match TRBD1. This CDR3 spans 14 amino acids. V shed 4 bases and J 5 bases; nucleotides not matched to a gene: 3. In germline, CDR1 is SGHRS, CDR2 YFSETQ. The DNA of the CDR3 is TGCGCCAGCAGCATGGACAGGGGAAATGAAAAACTGTTTTTT. It is translated as CASSMDRGNEKLFF.

This chain connects TRBV9 to TRBJ2-7; 10 bases map to TRBD1. V trimming: 4 bases; J trimming: 6 bases; junction bases outside the gene matches: 7. Germline CDR1 reads SGDLS; CDR2 reads YYNGEE. This CDR3 spans 14 amino acids. CDR3 nucleotide sequence: TGTGCCAGCAGCCGGGGACAGGGGACCTCCGAGCAGTACTTC. Translation: CASSRGQGTSEQYF.

The V and J genes are TRBV10-3 and TRBJ1-1; no clear D gene. Germline CDR1 ENHRY, CDR2 SYGVKD. CDR3 length: 13 amino acids. V was shortened by 4 bases and J by 0 bases, with 6 bases between the two germline ends. CDR3 sequence reads: CAISGTVNTEAFF. CDR3 nucleotides: TGTGCCATCAGTGGTACAGTGAACACTGAAGCTTTCTTT.